The next 21 T cell receptor beta chains were all read from a single sample in a study of T-cell memory formation after mild COVID-19. One entry per CDR3 protein, called by TCRdb with MiXCR from the 5' RACE reads. This sample has 120,000 to 150,000 distinct CDR3 sequences; less than 20% occur once, and the top ten carry approximately 2%. The sample comprised PBMCs or a T cell subset sorted from them (not recorded which). Receptor source: an adult woman who had mild COVID-19 (a few samples of this study predate the infection). Cell type and time point are not known.

This clonotype appeared many times. The chain employs TRBV4-3 and TRBJ2-5; 7 nucleotides agree with TRBD2. Germline V gene data show CDR1 as LGHNA and CDR2 as YSLEER. The CDR3 runs 14 residues. With V trimmed by 3 bases and J by 5 bases, 6 bases remained unmatched. CDR3 DNA: TGCGCCAGCAGCCAGAGAGGCGGGAGCGAGACCCAGTACTTC. As protein: CASSQRGGSETQYF.

V is TRBV12-3 or TRBV12-4 and J is TRBJ2-3, with TRBD2 identical over 7 bases. The CDR3 runs to 16 residues. Unmatched junction bases numbered 12, after V lost 4 bases and J lost 5 bases. CDR3 protein: CASSSREAARLDTQYF. The CDR3 nucleotides are TGTGCCAGCAGTTCCCGGGAGGCTGCTAGGTTAGATACGCAGTATTTT.

This clonotype was observed a handful of times. This chain uses TRBV9 with TRBJ2-5; 8 bases are shared with TRBD2. The V and J ends lost 1 base and 0 bases, in that order; junction bases with no gene match: 2. The CDR3 is 15 residues long. The germline V gene has CDR1 SGDLS and CDR2 YYNGEE. The CDR3 nucleotides are TGTGCCAGCAGCGTAACGGGAGGGTACCAAGAGACCCAGTACTTC. This gives the protein CASSVTGGYQETQYF.

This clonotype was counted at least ten times. The V and J genes are TRBV7-9 and TRBJ2-1; D call uncertain. The CDR3 extends over 12 amino acids. V was clipped by 4 bases and J by 10 bases, with 11 bases between them. The germline CDR1 and CDR2 sequences are SEHNR and FQNEAQ (reference sequence). CDR3 region: CASSSKLGEQFF. The CDR3 bases are TGTGCCAGCAGCTCAAAGCTAGGGGAGCAGTTCTTC.

This clonotype was found a few times. The genes are TRBV2 and TRBJ1-5, with 9 bases matching TRBD1. V was pared by 6 bases and J by 6 bases, with 9 bases of the junction left unmatched. This CDR3 is built from 15 residues. Per germline, CDR1 SNHLY and CDR2 FYNNEI. CDR3 coding DNA: TGTGCCAGCAGAGGCGGGACAGGGTTGGGTCAGCCCCAGCATTTT. Protein product: CASRGGTGLGQPQHF.

V gene TRBV12-3 or TRBV12-4 combines with J gene TRBJ2-3; D ambiguous. CDR3 length: 12 residues. V lost 0 bases to trimming and J lost 7 bases, with 5 bases between them. This chain's CDR3 is CASSLALYTQYF. CDR3 sequence (DNA): TGTGCCAGCAGTTTAGCACTCTATACGCAGTATTTT.

This clonotype showed up just a few times. V usage is TRBV15 and J usage is TRBJ1-3; tentative D call: TRBD1 (6 bases). The CDR3 spans 14 residues. The V gene lost 3 bases and the J gene lost 1 base, with 7 bases spanning the gap. Germline CDR1 and CDR2: LNHNV and YYDKDF (reference sequence). The CDR3 spells CATSRDSSGNTIYF. As DNA, the CDR3 is TGTGCCACCAGCAGGGACAGTTCTGGAAACACCATATATTTT.

The J gene is TRBJ2-7, the V gene TRBV7-2, with D perhaps TRBD2 (6 bases). This CDR3 spans 16 amino acids. Trimming cost V 5 bases and J 2 bases, with 19 bases left between them. CDR1 and CDR2 from the germline V gene are SGHTA and FQGNSA. CDR3 nucleotide sequence: TGTGCCAGCAGCGGTCCGGGACTCGCAGCCACCTACGAGCAGTACTTC. Its protein is CASSGPGLAATYEQYF.

The V call is TRBV7-6, the J call TRBJ1-1; 7 bases align to TRBD1. From germline, CDR1 is SGHVS and CDR2 FNYEAQ. Germline trimming cut 4 bases from V and 6 bases from J; bases unmatched to any gene: 2. The CDR3 totals 12 residues. CDR3 amino acids: CASSSGGPEAFF. The CDR3, as DNA: TGTGCCAGCAGCTCAGGGGGGCCTGAAGCTTTCTTT.

This clonotype turned up a few times. The V call is TRBV13, the J call TRBJ2-7; D uncertain. Trimming shortened V by 1 base and J by 5 bases, and 15 bases separated the two germline ends. Germline CDR1 PRHDT, CDR2 FYEKMQ (reference sequence). The length of the CDR3 is 15 residues. CDR3 nucleotide sequence: TGTGCCAGCAGCTTAGCTAATAGAGGTGGTAACGAGCAGTACTTC. Protein sequence: CASSLANRGGNEQYF.

This clonotype was seen only a few times. The chain joins TRBV7-2 to TRBJ2-3; D call uncertain. Germline CDR1 reads SGHTA; CDR2 reads FQGNSA. The CDR3 runs to 12 residues. Trimming removed 5 bases at V and 2 bases at J, with 5 bases between. In DNA, the CDR3 is TGTGCCAGCAGCCCGTACACAGATACGCAGTATTTT. Translated: CASSPYTDTQYF.

The rearrangement uses TRBV5-6 and TRBJ2-7, with 12 bases fitting TRBD2. V dropped 1 base and J dropped 2; count of bases not matched to a gene: 4. The CDR3 covers 16 residues. The V gene's germline CDR1 is SGHDT and CDR2 YYEEEE. CDR3 protein: CASSLTSGGKTYEQYF. DNA of the CDR3: TGTGCCAGCAGCTTGACTAGCGGGGGGAAGACCTACGAGCAGTACTTC.

V and J are TRBV7-3 and TRBJ2-1, with unresolved D. Trimming pared 5 bases from V and 5 bases from J, leaving 10 bases between. The V gene's germline CDR1 is SGHTA and CDR2 FQGTGA. This CDR3 has 13 residues. The CDR3 loop reads CASSLTSDNEQFF. Here the CDR3 DNA reads TGTGCCAGCAGCCTTACCTCTGACAATGAGCAGTTCTTC.

This clonotype was detected ten times or more. The rearrangement uses TRBV4-3 and TRBJ2-5; maybe TRBD2 (5 bases). Germline CDR1 and CDR2: LGHNA and YSLEER. This CDR3 region has 14 residues. Trimming stripped 0 bases from V and 5 bases from J, with 10 bases between. The CDR3 DNA is TGCGCCAGCAGCCAAGATGAGGGAACGGAGACCCAGTACTTC. Its protein product is CASSQDEGTETQYF.

V is TRBV15 and J is TRBJ2-2; D gene ambiguous. There are 15 residues in the CDR3. Trimming took off 0 bases at V and 1 base at J, with 6 bases between the two ends. CDR1 is LNHNV, CDR2 YYDKDF, per germline (reference sequence). The CDR3 sequence: CATSREDLNTGELFF. Here the CDR3 DNA reads TGTGCCACCAGCAGAGAAGACTTGAACACCGGGGAGCTGTTTTTT.

The chain has TRBV25-1 and TRBJ1-1, with no clear D. Between the trimmed V and J ends, which lost 6 bases and 2 bases, there was a span of 10 bases. Looked up from germline, CDR1 is MGHDK and CDR2 is SYGVNS. The CDR3 has 13 amino acids. The CDR3 is CASSVGSNTEAFF. The CDR3 nucleotides read TGTGCCAGCAGCGTGGGGAGTAACACTGAAGCTTTCTTT.

The V and J genes are TRBV6-5 and TRBJ2-1; 7 positions agree with TRBD1. The CDR3 runs 15 residues. The V gene's germline CDR1 is MNHEY and CDR2 SVGAGI. J was trimmed by 8 bases and V by 7 bases; bases with no gene match: 14. CDR3 loop: CASTLRDRAIDEQFF. The CDR3 DNA follows: TGTGCCAGCACCCTGCGTGACAGGGCCATCGATGAGCAGTTCTTC.

This clonotype appeared a few times. For the CDR3, the DNA is TGTGCCAGCAGCTTGACGGACTCATCCTACAATGAGCAGTTCTTC. It yields the protein CASSLTDSSYNEQFF. The chain couples TRBV7-2 to TRBJ2-1; D may be TRBD2 (5 bases). CDR3 length: 15 amino acids. Germline values: CDR1 SGHTA, CDR2 FQGNSA. The ends were cut back, 3 bases at V and 1 base at J, with 10 bases in the middle.

The V and J genes are TRBV7-2 and TRBJ1-1; D possibly corresponds to TRBD1 (5 bases). Germline assignment: CDR1 SGHTA and CDR2 FQGNSA. The CDR3 loop spans 14 amino acids. The V end lost 5 bases, the J end lost 1 base, and 11 bases lay between the germline ends. The CDR3 sequence: CASSRQTGNTEAFF. The CDR3 bases are TGTGCCAGCAGCCGACAAACAGGGAACACTGAAGCTTTCTTT.

This clonotype was detected a few times. J is TRBJ2-3 and V is TRBV6-5, with 7 bases aligning to TRBD1. This CDR3 has 15 amino acids. Germline trimming cut 6 bases from V and 6 bases from J; bases unmatched to any gene: 12. Germline CDR1 MNHEY, CDR2 SVGAGI. The CDR3 sequence is CASSSTGAGLDTQYF. The CDR3 nucleotides are TGTGCCAGCAGCTCCACAGGGGCGGGTTTGGATACGCAGTATTTT.

This clonotype has just one count. The gene calls are TRBV24-1 and TRBJ2-1, with 13 bases aligning to TRBD2. The CDR3 is 16 amino acids. V gave up 4 bases and J gave up 9 bases; unmatched junction bases: 8. Germline V gene lookup returns CDR1 KGHDR and CDR2 SFDVKD. The CDR3 DNA reads TGTGCCACCAGTGACTTCGGACTAGCGGGAGTCACTGAGCAGTTCTTC. Protein: CATSDFGLAGVTEQFF.